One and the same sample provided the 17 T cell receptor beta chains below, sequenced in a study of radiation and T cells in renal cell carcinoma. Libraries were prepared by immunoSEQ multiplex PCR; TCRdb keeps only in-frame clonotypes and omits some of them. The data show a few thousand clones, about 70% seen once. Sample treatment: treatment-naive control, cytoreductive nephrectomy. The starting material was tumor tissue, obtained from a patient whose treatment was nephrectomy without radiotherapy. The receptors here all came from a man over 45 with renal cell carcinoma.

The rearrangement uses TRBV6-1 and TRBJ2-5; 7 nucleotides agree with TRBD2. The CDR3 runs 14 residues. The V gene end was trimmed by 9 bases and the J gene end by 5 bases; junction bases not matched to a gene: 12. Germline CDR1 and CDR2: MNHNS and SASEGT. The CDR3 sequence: CASREVPGGETQYF. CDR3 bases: TGTGCCAGTCGGGAGGTCCCTGGGGGGGAGACCCAGTACTTC.

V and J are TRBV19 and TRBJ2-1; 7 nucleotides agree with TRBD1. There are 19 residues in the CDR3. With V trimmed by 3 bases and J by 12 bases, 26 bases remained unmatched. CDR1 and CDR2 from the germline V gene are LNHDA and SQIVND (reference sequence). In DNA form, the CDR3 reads TGTGCCAGTAGTATCCTCTTCTCGGTCCCTCGGGACAGAGAAAAAGGGCAGTTCTTC. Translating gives CASSILFSVPRDREKGQFF. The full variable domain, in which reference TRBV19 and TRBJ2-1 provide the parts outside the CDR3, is DGGITQSPKYLFRKEGQNVTLSCEQNLNHDAMYWYRQDPGQGLRLIYYSQIVNDFQKGDIAEGYSVSREKKESFPLTVTSAQKNPTAFYLCASSILFSVPRDREKGQFFGPGTRLTVL.

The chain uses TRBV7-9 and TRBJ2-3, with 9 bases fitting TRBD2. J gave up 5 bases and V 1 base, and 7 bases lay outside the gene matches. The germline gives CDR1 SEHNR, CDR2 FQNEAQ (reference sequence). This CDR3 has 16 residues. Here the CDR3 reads CASSLGRLAEEDTQYF. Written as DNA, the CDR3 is TGTGCCAGCAGCTTAGGTAGACTAGCGGAAGAAGATACGCAGTATTTT. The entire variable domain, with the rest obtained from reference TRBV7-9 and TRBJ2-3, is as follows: DTGVSQNPRHKITKRGQNVTFRCDPISEHNRLYWYRQTLGQGPEFLTYFQNEAQLEKSRLLSDRFSAERPKGSFSTLEIQRTEQGDSAMYLCASSLGRLAEEDTQYFGPGTRLTVL.

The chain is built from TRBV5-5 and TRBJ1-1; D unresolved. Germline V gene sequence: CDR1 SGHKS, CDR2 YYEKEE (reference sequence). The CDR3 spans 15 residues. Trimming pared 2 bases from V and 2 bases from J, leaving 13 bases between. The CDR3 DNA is TGTGCCAGCAGCTTATATGGGGTGGAAAACACTGAAGCTTTCTTT. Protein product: CASSLYGVENTEAFF.

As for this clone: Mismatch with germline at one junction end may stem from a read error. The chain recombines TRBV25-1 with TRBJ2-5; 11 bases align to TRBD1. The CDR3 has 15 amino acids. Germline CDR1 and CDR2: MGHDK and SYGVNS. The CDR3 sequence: CASSERGQGARVSNF. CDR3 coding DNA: TGTGCCAGCAGTGAGCGAGGACAGGGGGCTAGGGTCTCGAACTTC.

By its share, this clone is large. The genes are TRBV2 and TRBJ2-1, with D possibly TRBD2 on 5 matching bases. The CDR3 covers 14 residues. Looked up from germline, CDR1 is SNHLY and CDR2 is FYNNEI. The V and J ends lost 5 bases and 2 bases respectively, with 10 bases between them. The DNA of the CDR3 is TGTGCCAGCAGTCTCCTAGCTGCCTACAATGAGCAGTTCTTC. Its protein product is CASSLLAAYNEQFF. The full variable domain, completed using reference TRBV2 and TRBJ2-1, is EPEVTQTPSHQVTQMGQEVILRCVPISNHLYFYWYRQILGQKVEFLVSFYNNEISEKSEIFDDQFSVERPDGSNFTLKIRSTKLEDSAMYFCASSLLAAYNEQFFGPGTRLTVL.

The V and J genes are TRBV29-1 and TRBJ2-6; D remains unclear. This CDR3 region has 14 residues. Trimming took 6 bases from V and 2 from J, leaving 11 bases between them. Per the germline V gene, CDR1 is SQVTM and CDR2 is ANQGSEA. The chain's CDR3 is CSVLAGAGANVLTF. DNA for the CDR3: TGCAGCGTCCTGGCTGGGGCTGGGGCCAACGTCCTGACTTTC.

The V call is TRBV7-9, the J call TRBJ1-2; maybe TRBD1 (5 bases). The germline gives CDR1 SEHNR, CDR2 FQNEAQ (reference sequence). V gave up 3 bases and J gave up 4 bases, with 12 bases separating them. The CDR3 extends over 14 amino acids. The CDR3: CASSFAGEGYGYTF. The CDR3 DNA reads TGTGCCAGCAGCTTCGCGGGGGAAGGCTATGGCTACACCTTC. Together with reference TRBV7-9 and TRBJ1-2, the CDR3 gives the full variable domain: DTGVSQNPRHKITKRGQNVTFRCDPISEHNRLYWYRQTLGQGPEFLTYFQNEAQLEKSRLLSDRFSAERPKGSFSTLEIQRTEQGDSAMYLCASSFAGEGYGYTFGSGTRLTVV.

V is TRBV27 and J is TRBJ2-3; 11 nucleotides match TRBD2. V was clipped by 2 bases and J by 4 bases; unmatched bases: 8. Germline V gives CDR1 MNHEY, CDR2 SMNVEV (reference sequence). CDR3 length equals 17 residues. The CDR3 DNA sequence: TGTGCCAGCAGTTTAACCGCCCTAGCGGGAGGAGCAGATACGCAGTATTTT. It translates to CASSLTALAGGADTQYF.

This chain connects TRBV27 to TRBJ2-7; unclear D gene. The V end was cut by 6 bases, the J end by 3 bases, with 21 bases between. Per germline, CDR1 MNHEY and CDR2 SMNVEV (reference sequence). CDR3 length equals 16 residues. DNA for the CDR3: TGTGCCAGCAGCCAGCAAAAACGAACTACCCACTACGAGCAGTACTTC. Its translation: CASSQQKRTTHYEQYF.

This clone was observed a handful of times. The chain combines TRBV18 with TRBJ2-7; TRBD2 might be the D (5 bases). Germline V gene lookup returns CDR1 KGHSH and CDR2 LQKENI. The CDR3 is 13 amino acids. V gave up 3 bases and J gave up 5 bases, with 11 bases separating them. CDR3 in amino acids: CASSPSGSHEQYF. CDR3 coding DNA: TGTGCCAGCTCACCCAGCGGATCCCACGAGCAGTACTTC.

The CDR3 reads CASRKLARSYEQYF. In nucleotides, the CDR3 is TGTGCCAGCAGAAAACTAGCGAGGTCCTACGAGCAGTACTTC. The chain recombines TRBV28 with TRBJ2-7, with 7 bases identical to TRBD2. The J segment lost 1 base and the V segment lost 6 bases, leaving 6 bases of the junction unmatched. Germline lookup yields CDR1 MDHEN and CDR2 SYDVKM. The CDR3 totals 14 residues.

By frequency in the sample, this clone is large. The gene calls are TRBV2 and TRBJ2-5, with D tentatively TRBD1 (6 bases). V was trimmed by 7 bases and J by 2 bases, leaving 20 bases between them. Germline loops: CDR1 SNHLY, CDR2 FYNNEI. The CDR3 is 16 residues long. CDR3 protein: CASNSEPQGTQETQYF. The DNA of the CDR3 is TGTGCCAGCAATTCAGAGCCGCAGGGGACGCAAGAGACCCAGTACTTC.

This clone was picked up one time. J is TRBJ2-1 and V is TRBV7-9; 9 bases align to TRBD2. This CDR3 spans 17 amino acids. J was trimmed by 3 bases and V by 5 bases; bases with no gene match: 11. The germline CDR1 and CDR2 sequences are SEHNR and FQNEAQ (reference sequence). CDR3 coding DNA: TGTGCCAGCAGCCTAGATAGCGGGAGAATTCTCTACAATGAGCAGTTCTTC. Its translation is CASSLDSGRILYNEQFF. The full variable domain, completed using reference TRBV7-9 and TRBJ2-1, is DTGVSQNPRHKITKRGQNVTFRCDPISEHNRLYWYRQTLGQGPEFLTYFQNEAQLEKSRLLSDRFSAERPKGSFSTLEIQRTEQGDSAMYLCASSLDSGRILYNEQFFGPGTRLTVL.

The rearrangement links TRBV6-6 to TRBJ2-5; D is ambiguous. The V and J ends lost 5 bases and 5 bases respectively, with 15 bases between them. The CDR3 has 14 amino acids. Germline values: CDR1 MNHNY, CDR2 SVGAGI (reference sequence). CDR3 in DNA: TGTGCCAGCAGTCCCCTAGGAGCTAGGGAGACCCAGTACTTC. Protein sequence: CASSPLGARETQYF.

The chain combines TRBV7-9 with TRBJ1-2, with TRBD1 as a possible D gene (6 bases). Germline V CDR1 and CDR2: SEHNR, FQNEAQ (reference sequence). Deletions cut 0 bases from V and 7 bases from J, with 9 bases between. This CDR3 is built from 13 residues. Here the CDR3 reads CASSLAQGVGYTF. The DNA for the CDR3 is TGTGCCAGCAGCTTAGCACAGGGCGTTGGCTACACCTTC.

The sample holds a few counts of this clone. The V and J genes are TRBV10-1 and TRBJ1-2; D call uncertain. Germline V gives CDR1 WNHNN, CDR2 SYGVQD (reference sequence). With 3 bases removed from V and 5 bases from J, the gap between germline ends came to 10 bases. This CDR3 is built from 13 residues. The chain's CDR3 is CASSDYRGYGYTF. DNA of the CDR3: TGCGCCAGCAGTGATTATCGGGGTTATGGCTACACCTTC.